This TCR beta chain was identified in a study of CD8 T cells in ankylosing spondylitis (dated by TCRdb to the late 2010s). Regarding the study in general: The study profiled T cell receptor beta repertoires in healthy donors and ankylosing spondylitis patients to find disease-linked TCR variants. The full study cohort comprised 25 or so ankylosing spondylitis patients and approximately 100 healthy donors. Samples of peripheral blood were taken, and for ankylosing spondylitis patients, synovial fluid was collected as well.

Sequencing was performed on an Illumina HiSeq 2500. Quantitative 5'-RACE with molecular barcodes was used to prepare TCR beta libraries. On the authors' methods: To identify disease-linked TCR variants, a new computational method was used, one built on a probabilistic model of VDJ rearrangement. TCRdb's own reprocessing of the public reads used fastp at Q25 and MiXCR and kept productive beta chains. Identical CDR3 protein sequences are pooled into one entry, listed with their most common genes and DNA. These V and J calls originate from TCRdb's pipeline instead of the authors' own analysis. This sample gives some 350,000 distinct CDR3 sequences in total; around 15% of them show up just once. Approximately 1% of the sample comes from the top ten. With regard to this clonotype: This receptor's antigen is unknown. The sample holds no much larger clone one base away, and base qualities are not on file.

The CDR3 holds 15 amino acids from the cysteine to the phenylalanine. The retained sequence is limited to the CDR3, 45 bases, with the frame set at the first base. CDR1 is given as SEHNR and CDR2 as FQNEAQ, both from the germline V gene (reference sequence). The junction carries 10 bases between V and J, which are trimmed by 5 bases and 0 bases respectively. Study-wide conclusions, independent of this receptor: The disease-linked clones were reported as significantly enriched in matched synovial fluid samples from ankylosing spondylitis patients. The disease-linked clones showed a CD8+ phenotype and occurred at relatively low frequencies in peripheral blood. Some of the motif variants had been reported before in the synovial fluid and blood of reactive arthritis patients, a finding that suggests common disease-initiation mechanisms. A TCR beta motif of roughly 8 highly homologous amino acid variants appeared characteristic of blood from ankylosing spondylitis patients.

This clonotype originated in a male donor with ankylosing spondylitis or in good health (not recorded which). The sequencing input was blood, either unsorted or a sorted T cell fraction (not recorded which). The sequence joins TRBV7-9 to TRBJ1-4, with no confidently assigned D gene. Here is the DNA: TGTGCCAGCAGCCCGACGGCTGCAACTAATGAAAAACTGTTTTTT. Its protein reads: CASSPTAATNEKLFF.